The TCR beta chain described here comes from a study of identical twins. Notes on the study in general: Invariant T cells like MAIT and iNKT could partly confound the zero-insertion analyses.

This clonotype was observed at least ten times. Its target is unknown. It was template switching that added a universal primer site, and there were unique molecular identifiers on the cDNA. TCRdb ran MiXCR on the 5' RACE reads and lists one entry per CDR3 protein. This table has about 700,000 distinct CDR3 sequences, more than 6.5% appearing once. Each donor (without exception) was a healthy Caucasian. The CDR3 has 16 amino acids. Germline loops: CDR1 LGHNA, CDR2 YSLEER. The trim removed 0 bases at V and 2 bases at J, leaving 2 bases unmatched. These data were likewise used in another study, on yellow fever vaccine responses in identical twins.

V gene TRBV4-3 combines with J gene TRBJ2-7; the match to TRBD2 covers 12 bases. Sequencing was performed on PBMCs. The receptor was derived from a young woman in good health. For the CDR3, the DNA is TGCGCCAGCAGCCAAGAACTAGCGGGAGGTCCCTACGAGCAGTACTTC. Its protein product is CASSQELAGGPYEQYF.